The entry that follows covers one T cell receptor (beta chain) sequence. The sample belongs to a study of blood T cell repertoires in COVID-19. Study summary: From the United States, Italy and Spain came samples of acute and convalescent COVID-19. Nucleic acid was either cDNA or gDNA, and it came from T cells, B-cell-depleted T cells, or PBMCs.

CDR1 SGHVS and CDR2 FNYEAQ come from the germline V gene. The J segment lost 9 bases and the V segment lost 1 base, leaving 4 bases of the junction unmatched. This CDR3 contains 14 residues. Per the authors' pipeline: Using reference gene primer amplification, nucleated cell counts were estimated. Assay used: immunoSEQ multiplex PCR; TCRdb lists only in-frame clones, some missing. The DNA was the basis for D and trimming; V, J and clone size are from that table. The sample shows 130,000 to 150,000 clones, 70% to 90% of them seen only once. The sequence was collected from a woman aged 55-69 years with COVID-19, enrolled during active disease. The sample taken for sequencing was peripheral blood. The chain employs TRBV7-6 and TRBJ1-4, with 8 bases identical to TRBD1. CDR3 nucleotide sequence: TGTGCCAGCAGCTTAGGGACAGGGATCCAAAAACTGTTTTTT. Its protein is CASSLGTGIQKLFF.